This TCR beta chain was captured by sequencing in a study of CD8+ T cells in alopecia areata (dated by TCRdb to the late 2010s). For context, the study as a whole: Female C3H/HeJ recipients, 7-10 weeks old, were grafted with skin from C3H/HeJ donors with spontaneous alopecia (roughly 6-13 months old). In both human patients and the C3H/HeJ mouse model, the study applied high-throughput TCRbeta sequencing to look at T cell clonal expansion in alopecia areata. On the human side, TCRbeta sequencing was run on scalp tissue and on sorted CD4+ and CD8+ peripheral blood T cells from healthy controls and from alopecia areata patients with either patchy or totalis/universalis disease. Clonality in the scalp was compared among normal scalp (n=4), patchy alopecia areata scalp (n=8), and alopecia totalis/universalis scalp (n=8). RNA was extracted with the PAXgene miRNA kit for fixed scalp, the miRNeasy kit for PBMCs, and the RNeasy kit for mouse skin. TCRbeta CDR3 regions were amplified by immunoSEQ multiplex PCR with 35 Vbeta forward and 13 Jbeta reverse primers. General study outcomes and caveats: Compared with normal scalp, lesional scalp had higher clonality and more expanded CD8+ clones, particularly in alopecia totalis/universalis, a pattern that suggests antigenic drive. Shared TCR sequences between patients were less evident than in mice, which may be partly attributable to HLA diversity in the patient population. Unlike mouse skin, where gammadelta T cells dominate, normal human skin contains resident alphabeta T cells that get sequenced too, which complicates analysis of the scalp TCR repertoire.

This clone was seen more than once but under ten times. Its antigen is currently not known. Gene names and germline sequences here are all drawn from mouse data. Distinct nucleotide sequences in the sample also encode this CDR3. Cells from pooled mouse cutaneous lymph nodes were stained for CD4, CD8alpha, NKG2D, NKG2ACE and other markers and then sorted on a BD Influx. Receptor libraries were prepared by the immunoSEQ multiplex PCR assay. RNA was extracted from all samples and reverse transcribed into cDNA as template for TCR sequencing. SuperScript III was used for first-strand cDNA synthesis, primed with a 2:1 mix of oligo-dT and random hexamers. Amplification bias was assessed with a synthetic immune receptor repertoire, and residual bias was removed computationally. Libraries were sequenced on Illumina HiSeq using 60 bp reads that covered the CDR3 and were read from J toward V. Processing in the source paper ran as follows. Raw reads were preprocessed to remove errors, and CDR3 was defined according to IMGT conventions as the region from the conserved cysteine to phenylalanine. Clonality was calculated as 1 minus Shannon entropy normalized by log2 of the number of productive unique TCRs. CD4 or CD8 identity of scalp clones was inferred by cross-referencing scalp TCRbeta sequences with sorted blood CD4 and CD8 repertoires. TCRdb took over this immuneACCESS table, retaining in-frame rearrangements with V and J assigned. Such tables are incomplete; in checked studies, under half of the missing clones stem from an unresolved V gene, and the remainder is unexplained. Clonal size and the V and J genes are those of that table, whereas D and trimming came from the DNA. The table notes over 250,000 clones here, none of them singletons. The ten largest clones capture roughly 1.2% of the sample.

This receptor was taken from a C3H/HeJ mouse with alopecia areata. The MHC haplotype found in this strain is H2-k. The sequencing sample was made of CD4+ T cells sorted from a lymph node.

The CDR3 region reads CAWSRTAANSDYTF. CDR3 bases read: TGTGCCTGGAGTCGGACAGCGGCAAACTCC. The chain was built from TRBV31 and TRBJ1-2; TRBD1 is possibly the D segment (6 matching bases). The read ends 4 residues early relative to the CDR3; the germline J gene fills the gap. At the junction V is shortened by 1 base and J by 0 bases, with 9 bases in between. Including the terminal cysteine and phenylalanine, the CDR3 comprises 14 residues. The DNA covers only part of the CDR3, 30 bases in frame from base 1. The germline V gene specifies GKSSPN as CDR1 and SITVG as CDR2.